This T cell receptor (beta chain) is drawn from a study of shared clonotypes between healthy human individuals. Looked up from germline, CDR1 is MDHEN and CDR2 is SYDVKM. Trimming took 6 bases from V and 3 from J; bases not matched to a gene: 9. The CDR3 loop spans 16 amino acids. At deep level, the assay was performed. Libraries were prepared by immunoSEQ multiplex PCR; TCRdb keeps only in-frame clonotypes and omits some of them. This table holds about 820,000 clones, 90% to 95% found once. Selected positively for CCR7 and CD45RO-negative, naive CD8 cells excluded terminally differentiated effector memory CD45RA+ cells.

Sequenced input: naive CD8+ T cells sorted from blood. The chain employs TRBV28 and TRBJ2-3; 10 nucleotides align to TRBD1. The TCR originated in a man younger than 40 in good health. The CDR3 here is CASSQTGGAGTDTQYF. In DNA, the CDR3 is TGTGCCAGCAGCCAGACAGGGGGCGCGGGAACAGATACGCAGTATTTT.